This T cell receptor beta chain was recovered during a study of blood T cell repertoires in COVID-19. Study-wide background: There were acute and convalescent COVID-19 samples, and they came from the United States, Italy and Spain. The analysed material was cDNA or gDNA that came from T cells, B-cell-depleted T cells, or PBMCs.

Authors' processing steps: Cell counts per sample came from amplifying reference gene primers. Only in-frame clones appear in the TCRdb table, and some are missing; sequencing was by immunoSEQ multiplex PCR. V, J and clone size derive from that table, while D and trimming were established from the DNA sequence. The data contain approximately 150,000 clones, approximately 95% of them seen just once; the ten biggest clones take up roughly 2.1%. Seattle participants joined during active infection and were tracked over time. CDR1 and CDR2 (germline): GTSNPN, SVGIG (reference sequence). The trim removed 5 bases at V and 8 bases at J, leaving 4 bases unmatched. This CDR3 contains 12 residues.

The source material was peripheral blood. This chain uses TRBV30 with TRBJ1-2, with 11 bases lining up with TRBD1. This receptor was identified in a woman aged 55-75 years with COVID-19, enrolled during active disease. The CDR3 sequence is CAWGTGGGGYTF. DNA for the CDR3: TGTGCCTGGGGGACAGGGGGTGGGGGCTACACCTTC.